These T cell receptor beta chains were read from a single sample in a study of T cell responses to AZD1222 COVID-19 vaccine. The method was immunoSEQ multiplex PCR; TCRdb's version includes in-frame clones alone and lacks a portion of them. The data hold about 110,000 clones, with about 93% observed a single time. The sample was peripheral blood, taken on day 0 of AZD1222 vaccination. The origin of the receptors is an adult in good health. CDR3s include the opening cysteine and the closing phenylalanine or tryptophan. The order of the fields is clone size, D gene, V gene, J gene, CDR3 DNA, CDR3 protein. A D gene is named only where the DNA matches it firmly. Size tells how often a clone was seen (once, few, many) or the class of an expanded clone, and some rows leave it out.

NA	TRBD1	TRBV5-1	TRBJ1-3	TGCGCCAGCAGCTTGGTGGGACAGGGGACTGGAAACACCATATATTTT	CASSLVGQGTGNTIYF
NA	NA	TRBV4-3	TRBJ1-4	TGCGCCAGCAGCCAAGGGGGGTTTAATGAAAAACTGTTTTTT	CASSQGGFNEKLFF
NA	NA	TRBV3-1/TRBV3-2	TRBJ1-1	TGTGCCAGCAGCCAAGAGGGTACTGAAGCTTTCTTT	CASSQEGTEAFF
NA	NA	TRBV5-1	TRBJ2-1	TGCGCCAGCAGCCCTGGCGGCAGCTCCTACAATGAGCAGTTCTTC	CASSPGGSSYNEQFF
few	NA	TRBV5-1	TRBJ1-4	TGCGCCAGCAGCTTGGACGGTGCAACTAATGAAAAACTGTTTTTT	CASSLDGATNEKLFF
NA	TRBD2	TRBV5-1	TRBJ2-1	TGCGCCAGCAGTTCTCTAGCGGAGTATTACAATGAGCAGTTCTTC	CASSSLAEYYNEQFF
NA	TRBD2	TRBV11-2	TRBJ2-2	TGTGCCAGCAGCTCCGAGCGGGAGGGCGCCGGGGAGCTGTTTTTT	CASSSEREGAGELFF
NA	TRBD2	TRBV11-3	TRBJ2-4	TGTGCCAGCAGCTTGGGACTAACCGCAAAAAACATTCAGTACTTC	CASSLGLTAKNIQYF
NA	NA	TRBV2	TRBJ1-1	TGTGCCAGCAGTGAACAGCCACTGAACACTGAAGCTTTCTTT	CASSEQPLNTEAFF
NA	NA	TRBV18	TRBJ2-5	TGTGCCAGCTCACCACAGGCCTTGAAGACCCAGTACTTC	CASSPQALKTQYF
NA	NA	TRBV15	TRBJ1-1	TGTGCCACCAGCAGAGCATTGGGGAACACTGAAGCTTTCTTT	CATSRALGNTEAFF
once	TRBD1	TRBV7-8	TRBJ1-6	TGTGCCAGCAGCTCCATACTGGGGACAGGGGAGTCGCCCCTCCACTTT	CASSSILGTGESPLHF
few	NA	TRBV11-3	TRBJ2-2	TGTGCCAGCAGCCTGATGGCGGGGAGCACCGGGGAGCTGTTTTTT	CASSLMAGSTGELFF
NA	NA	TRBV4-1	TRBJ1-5	TGCGCCAGCAGCCAAGAAAGCCGGGGGAATCAGCCCCAGCATTTT	CASSQESRGNQPQHF
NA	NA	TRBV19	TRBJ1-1	TGTGCCAGTAGTACCCGGGACCGAAACACTGAAGCTTTCTTT	CASSTRDRNTEAFF
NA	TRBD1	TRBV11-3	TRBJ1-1	TGTGCCAGCAGCCCCCCCCCGGACAGGGGTTTATATGTCAACACTGAAGCTTTCTTT	CASSPPPDRGLYVNTEAFF
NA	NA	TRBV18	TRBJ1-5	TGTGCCAGCTCCCCATGGGCCCGCGAAGGTCAGCCCCAGCATTTT	CASSPWAREGQPQHF
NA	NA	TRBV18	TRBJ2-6	TGTGCCAGCTCACAAACAGTAAGATCTGGGGCCAACGTCCTGACTTTC	CASSQTVRSGANVLTF
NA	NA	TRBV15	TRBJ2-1	TGTGCCATCAGAACCCAGGGGATCGGGCGTTTCAATGAGCAGTTCTTC	CAIRTQGIGRFNEQFF
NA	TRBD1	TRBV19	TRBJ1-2	TGTGCCAGTAGTATTTGGGTTGGAGGGGGCTCTGGCTACACCTTC	CASSIWVGGGSGYTF
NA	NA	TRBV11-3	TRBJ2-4	TGTGCCAGCAGCTTATCTGGTAGGGGAAACATTCAGTACTTC	CASSLSGRGNIQYF
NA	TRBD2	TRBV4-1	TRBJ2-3	TGCGCCAGCAGCCCGTTAGCGGGTAGCACAGATACGCAGTATTTT	CASSPLAGSTDTQYF
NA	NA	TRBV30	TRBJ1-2	TGTGCCTGGAGAGGAGGCGGAGATGGCTACACCTTC	CAWRGGGDGYTF
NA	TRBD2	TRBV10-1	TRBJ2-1	TGCGCCAGCAGCGAACTAGCGTATTACAATGAGCAGTTCTTC	CASSELAYYNEQFF
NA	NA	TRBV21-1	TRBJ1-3	TGTGCCAGCAGCAAAGTGGTCGGGGTCTCTGGAAACACCATATATTTT	CASSKVVGVSGNTIYF
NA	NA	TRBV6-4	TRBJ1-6	TGTGCCAGCAGTGCGGGGGCGAATTCACCCCTCCACTTT	CASSAGANSPLHF
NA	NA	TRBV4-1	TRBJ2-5	TGCGCCAGCAGCCAAGATCCCGGGGGTTCCCTGGAGACCCAGTACTTC	CASSQDPGGSLETQYF
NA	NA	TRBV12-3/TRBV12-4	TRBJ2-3	TGTGCCAGCAGACCCGGGAGCCCAGATACGCAGTATTTT	CASRPGSPDTQYF
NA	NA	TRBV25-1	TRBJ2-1	TGTGCCAGCAGTGAACAGGGTGACGGTGAGCAGTTCTTC	CASSEQGDGEQFF
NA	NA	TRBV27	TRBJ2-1	TGTGCCAGCAGTTTTCTCCCCGTTAGTTCCTACAATGAGCAGTTCTTC	CASSFLPVSSYNEQFF
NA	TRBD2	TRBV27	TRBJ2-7	TGTGCCAGCTCAAGCGGGAGGAAAGTATACGAGCAGTACTTC	CASSSGRKVYEQYF
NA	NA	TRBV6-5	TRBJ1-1	TGTGCCAGCAGTTACGGGGCCCTCACTGAAGCTTTCTTT	CASSYGALTEAFF
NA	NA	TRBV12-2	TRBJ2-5	TGTGCAAGTCGGATCCCGCGGGGACTGGAGACCCAGTACTTC	CASRIPRGLETQYF
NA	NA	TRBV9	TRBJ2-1	TGTGCCAGCAGCGTCAACCGAAACTCCTACAATGAGCAGTTCTTC	CASSVNRNSYNEQFF
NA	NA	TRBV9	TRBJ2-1	TGTGCCAGCAGCGTGACGGGACATCCCTACAATGAGCAGTTCTTC	CASSVTGHPYNEQFF
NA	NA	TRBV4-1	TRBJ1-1	TGCGCCAGCAGCCAAGATGCAAGGGGGGGAACTGAAGCTTTCTTT	CASSQDARGGTEAFF
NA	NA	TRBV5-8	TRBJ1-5	TGTGCCAGCAGCTTGATAAGAGGAAACAATCAGCCCCAGCATTTT	CASSLIRGNNQPQHF
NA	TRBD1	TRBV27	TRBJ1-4	TGTGCCAGCAGTTTAGGGGGGACAGGGCGAACTAATGAAAAACTGTTTTTT	CASSLGGTGRTNEKLFF
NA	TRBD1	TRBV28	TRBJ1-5	TGTGCCAGCAGTCCGTACAGGGGAAGAAGAGTGTATAGCAATCAGCCCCAGCATTTT	CASSPYRGRRVYSNQPQHF
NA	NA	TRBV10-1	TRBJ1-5	TGCGCCAGCAGTGAATCCATGCCCCAGCATTTT	CASSESMPQHF
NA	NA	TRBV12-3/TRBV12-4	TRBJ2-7	TGTGCCAGCAGTTCCGGAGATTACGAGCAGTACTTC	CASSSGDYEQYF
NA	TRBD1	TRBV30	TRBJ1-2	TGTGCCTGGAGTGCCTACAGGGGCGGGGCCGCCTATGGCTACACCTTC	CAWSAYRGGAAYGYTF
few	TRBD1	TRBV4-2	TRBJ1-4	TGTGCCAGCAGCGCGAACTCCGGGACAGGGGATGAAAAACTGTTTTTT	CASSANSGTGDEKLFF
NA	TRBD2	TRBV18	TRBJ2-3	TGTGCCAGCTCACCTCTTCTCATGGCTAGCGGGTACACAGATACGCAGTATTTT	CASSPLLMASGYTDTQYF
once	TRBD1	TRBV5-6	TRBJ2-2	TGTGCCAGCAAAAGAGGGACAGGGAGGGCCGGGGAGCTGTTTTTT	CASKRGTGRAGELFF
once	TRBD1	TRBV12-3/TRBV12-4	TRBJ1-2	TGTGCCAGCAAAAGACAGGGGATGGTAGGCTACACCTTC	CASKRQGMVGYTF
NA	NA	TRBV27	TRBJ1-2	TGTGCCAGCAGTTCGGGGGGGGGTGGCTACACCTTC	CASSSGGGGYTF
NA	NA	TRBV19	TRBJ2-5	TGTGCCAGTACCGCCCTGGGAGCAGAGACCCAGTACTTC	CASTALGAETQYF
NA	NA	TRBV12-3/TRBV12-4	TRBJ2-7	TGTGCCAGCAGTGGGGGGTCCTACGACGAGCAGTACTTC	CASSGGSYDEQYF
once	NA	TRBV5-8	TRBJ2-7	TGTGCCAGCAGCTTGTATCGGGAATCCTACGAGCAGTACTTC	CASSLYRESYEQYF